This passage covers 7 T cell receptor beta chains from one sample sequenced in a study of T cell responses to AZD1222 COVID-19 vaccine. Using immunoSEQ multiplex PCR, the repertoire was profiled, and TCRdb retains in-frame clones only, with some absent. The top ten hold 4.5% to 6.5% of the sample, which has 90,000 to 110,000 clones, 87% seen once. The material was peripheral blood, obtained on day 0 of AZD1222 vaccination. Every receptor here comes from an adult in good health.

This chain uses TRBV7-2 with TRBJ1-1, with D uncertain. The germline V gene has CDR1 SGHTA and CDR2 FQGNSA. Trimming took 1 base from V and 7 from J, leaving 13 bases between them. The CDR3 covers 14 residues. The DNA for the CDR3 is TGTGCCAGCAGCTTAGGGCCGGGAACGGTTGAAGCTTTCTTT. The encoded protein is CASSLGPGTVEAFF.

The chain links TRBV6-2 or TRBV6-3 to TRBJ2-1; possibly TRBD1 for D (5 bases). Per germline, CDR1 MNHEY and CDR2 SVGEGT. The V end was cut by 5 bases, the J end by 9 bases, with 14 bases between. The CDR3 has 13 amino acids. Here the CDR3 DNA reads TGTGCCAGCAGTGCCCCGCAAAGGGGTGAGCAGTTCTTC. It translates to CASSAPQRGEQFF.

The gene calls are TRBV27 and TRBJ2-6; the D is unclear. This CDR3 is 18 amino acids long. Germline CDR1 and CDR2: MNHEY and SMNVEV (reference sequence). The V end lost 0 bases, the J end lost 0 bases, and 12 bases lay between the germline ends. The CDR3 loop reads CASSLSRGRLSGANVLTF. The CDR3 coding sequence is TGTGCCAGCAGTTTATCTAGAGGCCGCCTCTCTGGGGCCAACGTCCTGACTTTC. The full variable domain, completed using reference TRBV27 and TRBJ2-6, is EAQVTQNPRYLITVTGKKLTVTCSQNMNHEYMSWYRQDPGLGLRQIYYSMNVEVTDKGDVPEGYKVSRKEKRNFPLILESPSPNQTSLYFCASSLSRGRLSGANVLTFGAGSRLTVL.

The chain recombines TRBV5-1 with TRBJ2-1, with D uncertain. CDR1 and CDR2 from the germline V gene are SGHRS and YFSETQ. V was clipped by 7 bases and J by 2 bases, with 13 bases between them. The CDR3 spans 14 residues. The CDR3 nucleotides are TGCGCCAGCCGCACCGCAGACCCCTACAATGAGCAGTTCTTC. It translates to CASRTADPYNEQFF.

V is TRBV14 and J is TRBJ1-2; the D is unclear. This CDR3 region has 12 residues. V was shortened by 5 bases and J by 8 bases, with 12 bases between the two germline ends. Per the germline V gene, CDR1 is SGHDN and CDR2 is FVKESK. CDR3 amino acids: CASSEELGGYTF. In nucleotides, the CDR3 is TGTGCCAGCAGCGAGGAGTTAGGCGGCTACACCTTC. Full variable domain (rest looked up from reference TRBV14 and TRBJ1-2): EAGVTQFPSHSVIEKGQTVTLRCDPISGHDNLYWYRRVMGKEIKFLLHFVKESKQDESGMPNNRFLAERTGGTYSTLKVQPAELEDSGVYFCASSEELGGYTFGSGTRLTVV.

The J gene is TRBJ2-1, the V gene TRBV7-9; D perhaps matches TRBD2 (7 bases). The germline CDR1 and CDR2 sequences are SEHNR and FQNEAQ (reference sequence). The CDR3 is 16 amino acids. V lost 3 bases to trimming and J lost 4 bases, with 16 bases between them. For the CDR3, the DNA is TGTGCCAGCAGCTTGGGAGGGGGGGATTTTTACAATGAGCAGTTCTTC. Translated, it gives CASSLGGGDFYNEQFF.

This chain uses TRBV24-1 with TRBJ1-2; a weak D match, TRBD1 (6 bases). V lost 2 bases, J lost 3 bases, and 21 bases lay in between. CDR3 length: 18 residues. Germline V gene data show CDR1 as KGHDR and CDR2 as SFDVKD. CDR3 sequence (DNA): TGTGCCACCAGTGATTCCCTAGGCGGGGGCCGAGGTTACTATGGCTACACCTTC. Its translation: CATSDSLGGGRGYYGYTF.